The next 25 T cell receptor beta chains were all read from a single sample in a study of blood T cell repertoires in COVID-19. Sequencing was performed with immunoSEQ multiplex PCR; in TCRdb, only in-frame clones are kept and a portion is missing. The data show about 190,000 clones, with around 85% seen just once and over 10% held by the top ten. Sequencing was performed on peripheral blood. Receptors were obtained from a woman aged 50 to 60 with acute or convalescent COVID-19.

The count of this clone is one. This chain links TRBV6-5 with TRBJ1-1; weak D call: TRBD1 (6 bases). Trimming removed 4 bases from V and 4 bases from J, with 10 bases in between. Germline CDR1 MNHEY, CDR2 SVGAGI. The CDR3 length is 13 residues. The CDR3 sequence: CASSFDRSTEAFF. In DNA, the CDR3 is TGTGCCAGCAGTTTCGACAGGTCCACTGAAGCTTTCTTT.

The chain has TRBV29-1 and TRBJ1-1, with 7 bases that match TRBD1. Unmatched junction bases numbered 17, after V lost 8 bases and J lost 8 bases. The CDR3 sequence is 14 residues long. Germline loops: CDR1 SQVTM, CDR2 ANQGSEA. DNA for the CDR3: TGCAGCTCGACGGGACAGTCCGGGTGGGGGGAAGCTTTCTTT. Translated: CSSTGQSGWGEAFF.

The V gene is TRBV12-3 or TRBV12-4, the J gene TRBJ2-7; 8 bases are shared with TRBD2. V shed 6 bases and J 3 bases; nucleotides not matched to a gene: 4. CDR3 length: 13 amino acids. The CDR3 sequence is CASSSGRDYEQYF. CDR3 DNA sequence: TGTGCCAGCAGCTCCGGGAGGGACTACGAGCAGTACTTC.

V and J are TRBV7-2 and TRBJ2-3, with TRBD1 matching 7 bases. CDR3 length: 15 amino acids. V shed 0 bases and J 4 bases; nucleotides not matched to a gene: 4. Germline CDR1 SGHTA, CDR2 FQGNSA. The CDR3 DNA is TGTGCCAGCAGCTTAGCGACAGGGCGGGCAGATACGCAGTATTTT. It translates to CASSLATGRADTQYF.

This clone was recorded once. J is TRBJ2-1 and V is TRBV7-9, with 9 bases lining up with TRBD2. Germline V lookup: CDR1 SEHNR, CDR2 FQNEAQ (reference sequence). V was pared by 5 bases and J by 5 bases, with 7 bases of the junction left unmatched. The CDR3 covers 15 residues. CDR3 loop: CASSVREGLNNEQFF. DNA of the CDR3: TGTGCCAGCAGCGTGCGGGAGGGCCTTAACAATGAGCAGTTCTTC.

The genes are TRBV5-1 and TRBJ2-3; D perhaps matches TRBD2 (5 bases). The length of the CDR3 is 16 residues. CDR1 SGHRS and CDR2 YFSETQ come from the germline V gene. V was clipped by 4 bases and J by 0 bases, with 15 bases between them. The CDR3 DNA sequence: TGCGCCAGCAGCCGTGTTGAAAGGACTAGCACAGATACGCAGTATTTT. Its translation: CASSRVERTSTDTQYF.

CDR3 DNA sequence: TGTGCCAGCAGCTCTGGGATCAGGGGGGATAGTTACAATGAGCAGTTCTTC. As protein: CASSSGIRGDSYNEQFF. The chain has TRBV7-8 and TRBJ2-1; the D gene is possibly TRBD1 (7 bases). CDR1 SGHVS and CDR2 FQNEAQ come from the germline V gene. This CDR3 has 17 residues. The V gene lost 4 bases and the J gene lost 4 bases, with 20 bases spanning the gap.

This sequence joins TRBV29-1 and TRBJ2-1; D call uncertain. The length of the CDR3 is 10 residues. With 5 bases removed from V and 5 bases from J, the gap between germline ends came to 4 bases. Germline CDR1 and CDR2: SQVTM and ANQGSEA. CDR3 in DNA: TGCAGCGTTAAGCACAATGAGCAGTTCTTC. It specifies CSVKHNEQFF.

This chain uses TRBV7-2 with TRBJ1-2, with 8 bases that match TRBD1. CDR1 and CDR2 from the germline V gene are SGHTA and FQGNSA. This CDR3 region has 14 residues. Unmatched junction bases numbered 9, after V lost 5 bases and J lost 7 bases. The CDR3 DNA is TGTGCCAGCAGCCTCAGGGGGCCCCCAGGTGGCTACACCTTC. Translating it yields CASSLRGPPGGYTF. The entire variable domain, with the rest obtained from reference TRBV7-2 and TRBJ1-2, is as follows: GAGVSQSPSNKVTEKGKDVELRCDPISGHTALYWYRQSLGQGLEFLIYFQGNSAPDKSGLPSDRFSAERTGGSVSTLTIQRTQQEDSAVYLCASSLRGPPGGYTFGSGTRLTVV.

V gene TRBV5-1 combines with J gene TRBJ2-2; the match to TRBD1 covers 8 bases. Germline V gene sequence: CDR1 SGHRS, CDR2 YFSETQ. V shed 4 bases and J 1 base; nucleotides not matched to a gene: 6. This CDR3 region has 16 residues. The DNA for the CDR3 is TGCGCCAGCAGCCCGACAGGGGCGAGGAACACCGGGGAGCTGTTTTTT. Translated: CASSPTGARNTGELFF.

This clone was seen only once. The rearrangement links TRBV18 to TRBJ1-5, with D perhaps matching TRBD1 (5 bases). CDR3 length equals 16 residues. V gave up 2 bases and J gave up 4 bases, with 15 bases separating them. CDR1 KGHSH and CDR2 LQKENI come from the germline V gene. The CDR3 nucleotides are TGTGCCAGCTCACCAGGCGGGGGAGTTAGGAATCAGCCCCAGCATTTT. This codes for CASSPGGGVRNQPQHF.

V is TRBV7-2 and J is TRBJ2-2; the match to TRBD1 covers 7 bases. The V segment lost 2 bases and the J segment 9 bases; nucleotides outside the gene matches: 9. Germline CDR1 and CDR2: SGHTA and FQGNSA. The CDR3 is 15 residues long. The CDR3 region is CASSLSVQGVRELFF. CDR3 DNA: TGTGCCAGCAGCTTATCGGTCCAGGGGGTAAGGGAGCTGTTTTTT.

The chain has TRBV4-1 and TRBJ1-5, with D possibly TRBD1 on 6 matching bases. This CDR3 has 15 amino acids. V was clipped by 5 bases and J by 7 bases, with 18 bases between them. Germline CDR1 MGHRA, CDR2 YSYEKL. Here the CDR3 DNA reads TGCGCCAGCAGCGACGGCAGGGGAAAGGTCCAGCCCCAGCATTTT. It is translated as CASSDGRGKVQPQHF.

The sample holds a few counts of this clone. The chain has TRBV4-1 and TRBJ2-1; 10 bases map to TRBD2. The germline V gene encodes CDR1 MGHRA and CDR2 YSYEKL. This CDR3 spans 16 amino acids. Losses at the gene ends were 0 bases for V and 7 bases for J; bases not matched to a gene: 6. DNA for the CDR3: TGCGCCAGCAGCCAAGATCCGACTAGCGGGTGGAATGAGCAGTTCTTC. Translated, it gives CASSQDPTSGWNEQFF.

The genes are TRBV25-1 and TRBJ2-4, with 8 nucleotides matching TRBD2. This CDR3 spans 16 amino acids. CDR1 and CDR2 from the germline V gene are MGHDK and SYGVNS. J gave up 1 base and V 5 bases, and 7 bases lay outside the gene matches. This CDR3 reads CASSSPGGGAKNIQYF. CDR3 coding DNA: TGTGCCAGCAGTAGTCCGGGGGGGGGCGCCAAAAACATTCAGTACTTC.

The chain carries TRBV10-2 and TRBJ2-3; tentative D call: TRBD1 (6 bases). With 4 bases removed from V and 2 bases from J, the gap between germline ends came to 10 bases. This CDR3 spans 14 amino acids. Germline loops: CDR1 WSHSY, CDR2 SAAADI. The CDR3 protein is CASSGRGFTDTQYF. The DNA of the CDR3 is TGCGCCAGCAGTGGAAGGGGGTTCACAGATACGCAGTATTTT.

The rearrangement joins TRBV11-2 to TRBJ2-4; 10 bases match TRBD1. From germline, CDR1 is SGHAT and CDR2 FQNNGV. The CDR3 extends over 18 amino acids. Trimming cost V 5 bases and J 0 bases; bases outside gene matches: 10. Here the CDR3 reads CASSQGQGGTLAKNIQYF. Written as DNA, the CDR3 is TGTGCCAGCAGCCAAGGACAGGGGGGGACCCTAGCCAAAAACATTCAGTACTTC.

V usage is TRBV9 and J usage is TRBJ2-2, with 8 bases that match TRBD1. Germline lookup yields CDR1 SGDLS and CDR2 YYNGEE. With 9 bases clipped from V and 4 bases from J, the junction kept 8 bases outside the gene matches. This CDR3 comprises 14 residues. CDR3: CATGQGQVTGELFF. CDR3 nucleotides: TGTGCCACCGGTCAGGGACAGGTCACCGGGGAGCTGTTTTTT.

This clone is large within its sample. The CDR3 loop reads CATDKMNTGELFF. The CDR3 bases are TGTGCCACCGACAAGATGAACACCGGGGAGCTGTTTTTT. This chain uses TRBV25-1 with TRBJ2-2; D not certain. The CDR3 has 13 amino acids. Germline values: CDR1 MGHDK, CDR2 SYGVNS. Trimming removed 10 bases from V and 1 base from J, with 10 bases in between.

This sequence joins TRBV24-1 and TRBJ2-7, with D perhaps matching TRBD2 (5 bases). In germline, CDR1 is KGHDR, CDR2 SFDVKD. The CDR3 has 15 residues. Trimming pared 2 bases from V and 2 bases from J, leaving 12 bases between. This CDR3 reads CATSDSNRLTYEQYF. The CDR3 nucleotides are TGTGCCACCAGTGATTCAAACAGACTAACCTACGAGCAGTACTTC.

The gene calls are TRBV28 and TRBJ2-2; weak D call: TRBD1 (6 bases). V was cut by 4 bases and J by 3 bases, with 9 bases left in between. Germline CDR1 MDHEN, CDR2 SYDVKM. There are 14 residues in the CDR3. The CDR3 DNA reads as TGTGCCAGCAGTTCCCCAGGGGACACCGGGGAGCTGTTTTTT. This gives the protein CASSSPGDTGELFF.

V gene TRBV3-1 (or the pseudogene TRBV3-2) combines with J gene TRBJ2-3, with D possibly TRBD1 on 6 matching bases. Trimming pared 4 bases from V and 10 bases from J, leaving 15 bases between. The germline gives CDR1 LGHDT, CDR2 YNNKEL (reference sequence). The CDR3 totals 13 residues. The CDR3, as DNA: TGTGCCAGCAGCCTGAACAGGGCCCTAGCGCAGTATTTT. The encoded protein is CASSLNRALAQYF.

The V call is TRBV7-2, the J call TRBJ1-4; TRBD1 aligns across 8 bases. From germline, CDR1 is SGHTA and CDR2 FQGNSA. The J segment lost 5 bases and the V segment lost 6 bases, leaving 2 bases of the junction unmatched. CDR3 length: 13 residues. The DNA of the CDR3 is TGTGCCAGCAGTCGACAGGGGAATGAAAAACTGTTTTTT. This sequence encodes CASSRQGNEKLFF.

This chain joins TRBV19 and TRBJ2-7; 9 bases map to TRBD1. The junction had 3 bases not matched to a gene; V was cut back by 7 bases and J by 2 bases. The length of the CDR3 is 13 residues. Per the germline V gene, CDR1 is LNHDA and CDR2 is SQIVND (reference sequence). This CDR3 reads CASKNRGPYEQYF. The CDR3 DNA reads as TGTGCCAGTAAAAACAGGGGGCCCTACGAGCAGTACTTC.

This chain connects TRBV11-3 to TRBJ1-1; D not certain. The CDR3 is made up of 13 amino acids. Germline V lookup: CDR1 SGHNT, CDR2 YENEEA. V shed 0 bases and J shed 3 bases, with 5 bases lying between them. The CDR3 region has the DNA TGTGCCAGCAGCTTAGATCGGTACACTGAAGCTTTCTTT. Translating gives CASSLDRYTEAFF.